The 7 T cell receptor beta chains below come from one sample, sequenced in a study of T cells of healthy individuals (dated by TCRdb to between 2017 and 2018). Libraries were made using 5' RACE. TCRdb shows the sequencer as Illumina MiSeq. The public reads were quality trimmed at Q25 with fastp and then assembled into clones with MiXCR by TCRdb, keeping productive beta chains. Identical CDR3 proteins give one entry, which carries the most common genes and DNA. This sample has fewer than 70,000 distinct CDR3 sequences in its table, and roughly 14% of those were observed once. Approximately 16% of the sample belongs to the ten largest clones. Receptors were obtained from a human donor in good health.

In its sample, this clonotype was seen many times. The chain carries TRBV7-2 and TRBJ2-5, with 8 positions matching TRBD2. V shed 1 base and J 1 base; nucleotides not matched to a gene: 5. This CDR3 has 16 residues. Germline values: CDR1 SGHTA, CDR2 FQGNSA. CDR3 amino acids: CASSLVAGRGQETQYF. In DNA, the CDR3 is TGTGCCAGCAGCTTAGTAGCGGGGCGGGGCCAAGAGACCCAGTACTTC.

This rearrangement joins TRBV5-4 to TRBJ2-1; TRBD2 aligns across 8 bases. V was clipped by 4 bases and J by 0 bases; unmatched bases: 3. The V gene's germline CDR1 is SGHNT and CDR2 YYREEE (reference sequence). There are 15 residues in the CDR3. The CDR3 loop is CASSASGSSYNEQFF. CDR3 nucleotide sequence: TGTGCCAGCAGCGCCAGCGGGAGCTCCTACAATGAGCAGTTCTTC.

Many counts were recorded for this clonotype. CDR3 in amino acids: CASSPRLAVSYNEQFF. CDR3 DNA: TGTGCCAGCAGCCCCCGACTAGCGGTCTCCTACAATGAGCAGTTCTTC. The V gene is TRBV5-5, the J gene TRBJ2-1; TRBD2 matches 9 bases. CDR1 is SGHKS, CDR2 YYEKEE, per germline (reference sequence). With V trimmed by 4 bases and J by 0 bases, 5 bases remained unmatched. CDR3 size: 16 residues.

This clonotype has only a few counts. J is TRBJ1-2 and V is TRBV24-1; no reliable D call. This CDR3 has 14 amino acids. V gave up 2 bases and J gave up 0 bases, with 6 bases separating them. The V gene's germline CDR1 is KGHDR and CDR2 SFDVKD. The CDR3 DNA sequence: TGTGCCACCAGTGATTGGGGAACTAACTATGGCTACACCTTC. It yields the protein CATSDWGTNYGYTF.

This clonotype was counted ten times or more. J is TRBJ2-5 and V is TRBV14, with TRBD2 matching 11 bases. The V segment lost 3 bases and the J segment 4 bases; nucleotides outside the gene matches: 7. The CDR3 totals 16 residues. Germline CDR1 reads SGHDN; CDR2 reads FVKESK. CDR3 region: CASSQVAGGPRETQYF. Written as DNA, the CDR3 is TGTGCCAGCAGCCAGGTAGCGGGGGGGCCGAGAGAGACCCAGTACTTC.

CDR3 coding DNA: TGTGCCAGCAGTGAGACGGGGGGGCAAGAGACCCAGTACTTC. Its translation: CASSETGGQETQYF. The genes are TRBV6-1 and TRBJ2-5, with TRBD2 identical over 8 bases. Germline V gene lookup returns CDR1 MNHNS and CDR2 SASEGT. This CDR3 contains 14 residues. J lost 2 bases, V lost 3 bases, and 2 bases had no gene match.

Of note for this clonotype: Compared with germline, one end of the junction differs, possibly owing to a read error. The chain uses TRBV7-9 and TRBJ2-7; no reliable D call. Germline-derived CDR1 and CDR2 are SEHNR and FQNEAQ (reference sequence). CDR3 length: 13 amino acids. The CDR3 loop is CASRLAAKSEQYF. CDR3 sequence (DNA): TGTGCCAGCCGCTTGGCGGCTAAATCCGAGCAGTACTTC.